A selection of T cell receptor beta chains follows, all from one sample in a study of CD8+ T cells in alopecia areata. Generated by immunoSEQ multiplex PCR, the TCRdb table keeps only in-frame clones and is missing some. The sample has around 110,000 clones, roughly 55% seen once. The sequenced sample was CD8+ T cells sorted from blood, obtained at week 24, from a patient treated with tofacitinib. These receptors were obtained from a human donor with alopecia areata. CDR3s include the opening cysteine and the closing phenylalanine or tryptophan. A D gene is named only where the DNA matches it firmly. Clone size is given for some rows only: seen once, a few or many times, or a class if the clone is expanded.

CASSLSDEQFF	TGTGCCAGCAGTTTAAGCGATGAGCAGTTCTTC	TRBJ2-1	-	TRBV27	-
CASSLDRGDSRHNSPLHF	TGCGCCAGCAGCCTGGACAGGGGGGATTCCAGACATAATTCACCCCTCCACTTT	TRBJ1-6	TRBD1	TRBV5-1	-
CASSLGKGTEAFF	TGTGCCAGCAGCTTAGGAAAGGGCACTGAAGCTTTCTTT	TRBJ1-1	-	TRBV13	-
CAGYKALEQYF	TGTGCCGGATACAAGGCTTTGGAGCAGTACTTC	TRBJ2-7	-	TRBV30	-
CASSEGPGGGLNTEAFF	TGTGCCAGCAGTGAAGGGCCAGGGGGCGGATTGAACACTGAAGCTTTCTTT	TRBJ1-1	TRBD1	TRBV6-1	-
CSVLGLVTSVAYNEQFF	TGCAGCGTCCTGGGATTGGTTACTAGCGTGGCCTACAATGAGCAGTTCTTC	TRBJ2-1	TRBD2	TRBV29-1	-
CASSLWGAVDTQYF	TGTGCCAGCAGCTTATGGGGGGCGGTAGATACGCAGTATTTT	TRBJ2-3	-	TRBV7-2	-
CASSQGGGSYEQYF	TGCGCCAGCAGCCAAGGAGGGGGCTCCTACGAGCAGTACTTC	TRBJ2-7	-	TRBV4-1	-
CASSEAPVGTEAFF	TGTGCCAGCAGTGAAGCGCCGGTCGGCACTGAAGCTTTCTTT	TRBJ1-1	-	TRBV2	-
CASSDTGVTDTQYF	TGTGCCAGCAGTGATACGGGGGTCACAGATACGCAGTATTTT	TRBJ2-3	-	TRBV6-5	-
CASSLVPEQETQYF	TGCGCCAGCAGCTTGGTGCCGGAACAAGAGACCCAGTACTTC	TRBJ2-5	-	TRBV5-1	-
CASSLYGGEQYF	TGTGCCAGCAGCTTGTACGGAGGTGAGCAGTACTTC	TRBJ2-7	-	TRBV5-6	-
CATTSGANVLTF	TGTGCCACCACCTCTGGGGCCAACGTCCTGACTTTC	TRBJ2-6	-	TRBV6-5	-
CASSQILEDTQYF	TGTGCCAGCAGCCAAATATTGGAGGATACGCAGTATTTT	TRBJ2-3	-	TRBV4-2	few
CAWSVLAGGDETQYF	TGTGCCTGGAGTGTTCTGGCAGGGGGCGATGAGACCCAGTACTTC	TRBJ2-5	TRBD1	TRBV30	-
CSAGDRGNSNQPQHF	TGCAGCGCCGGGGACAGGGGAAATAGCAATCAGCCCCAGCATTTT	TRBJ1-5	TRBD1	TRBV29-1	few
CASSLADMTSGTF	TGTGCCAGCAGCTTAGCGGACATGACCTCTGGTACCTTC	TRBJ1-2	-	TRBV11-2	few
CARKGGAEQYF	TGCGCCAGGAAAGGGGGGGCCGAGCAGTACTTC	TRBJ2-7	-	TRBV23-1	-
CASSFSGGWNEQYF	TGTGCCAGCAGCTTCTCAGGGGGTTGGAACGAGCAGTACTTC	TRBJ2-7	TRBD1	TRBV13	-
CASSPSLAGEKNEQFF	TGTGCCAGCAGCCCATCACTAGCGGGGGAAAAGAATGAGCAGTTCTTC	TRBJ2-1	TRBD2	TRBV13	-
CASSGRLQEAFF	TGTGCCAGCAGTGGCCGACTGCAGGAAGCTTTCTTT	TRBJ1-1	-	TRBV25-1	-
CASSDGTDNEQFF	TGTGCCAGCAGCGACGGGACAGACAATGAGCAGTTCTTC	TRBJ2-1	TRBD1	TRBV9	-
CAISQDTGELFF	TGTGCCATCAGCCAAGACACCGGGGAGCTGTTTTTT	TRBJ2-2	-	TRBV10-3	few
CASSLLSPHSEGYYGYTF	TGTGCCAGCAGTTTATTATCTCCACATTCTGAGGGGTATTATGGCTACACCTTC	TRBJ1-2	-	TRBV27	-
CASSLPNLGSYEQYF	TGTGCCAGCAGTCTCCCGAACCTTGGGTCCTACGAGCAGTACTTC	TRBJ2-7	-	TRBV6-1	-
CASSGPGPASAQHF	TGTGCCAGCAGCGGACCGGGGCCGGCGTCCGCCCAGCATTTT	TRBJ1-5	-	TRBV9	few
CASTDLSGRSYNEQFF	TGTGCCAGCACCGACTTATCGGGGAGGTCTTACAATGAGCAGTTCTTC	TRBJ2-1	-	TRBV27	-
CASRAPQGESEQYF	TGTGCCAGCAGAGCCCCTCAGGGCGAGAGCGAGCAGTACTTC	TRBJ2-7	-	TRBV7-9	-
CASSPRTGSYEQYF	TGTGCCAGCAGCCCTCGGACAGGGAGCTACGAGCAGTACTTC	TRBJ2-7	TRBD1	TRBV13	few
CASSLGDILSYEQYF	TGTGCCAGCAGCTTAGGGGACATACTCTCCTACGAGCAGTACTTC	TRBJ2-7	-	TRBV7-9	-
CASSFGTGVEKLFF	TGTGCCAGCAGCTTCGGGACAGGGGTCGAAAAACTGTTTTTT	TRBJ1-4	TRBD1	TRBV5-6	-
CASSPPPTSGEVADTQYF	TGTGCCAGCAGCCCCCCCCCGACTAGCGGGGAAGTGGCAGATACGCAGTATTTT	TRBJ2-3	TRBD2	TRBV7-9	-
CASSLAPEAFF	TGTGCCAGCAGCTTAGCCCCTGAAGCTTTCTTT	TRBJ1-1	-	TRBV7-9	-
CSVEDRGTEAFF	TGCAGCGTTGAAGATCGGGGGACTGAAGCTTTCTTT	TRBJ1-1	-	TRBV29-1	-
CASSLDSEETQYF	TGTGCCAGCAGCCTCGACAGTGAAGAGACCCAGTACTTC	TRBJ2-5	-	TRBV5-6	-
CASSPSGDHEQFF	TGTGCCAGCTCACCATCGGGGGACCATGAGCAGTTCTTC	TRBJ2-1	-	TRBV18	-
CASSGLYEQYF	TGTGCCAGCAGCGGCCTCTACGAGCAGTACTTC	TRBJ2-7	-	TRBV7-9	-
CASSWGLASQETQYF	TGTGCCAGCAGTTGGGGACTCGCCTCCCAAGAGACCCAGTACTTC	TRBJ2-5	-	TRBV7-9	-
CASSSGQGAPSPLHF	TGTGCCAGCAGCTCGGGACAGGGGGCACCTTCACCCCTCCACTTT	TRBJ1-6	TRBD1	TRBV13	-
CASSLESSGANVLTF	TGCGCCAGCAGTCTGGAGTCGTCTGGGGCCAACGTCCTGACTTTC	TRBJ2-6	-	TRBV4-1	once
CASSLEGALGETQYF	TGCGCCAGCAGCTTGGAGGGGGCCTTAGGAGAGACCCAGTACTTC	TRBJ2-5	TRBD1	TRBV5-1	-
CASSLVVGDSPREQYF	TGTGCCAGCAGCTTGGTAGTAGGGGACAGCCCTAGGGAGCAGTACTTC	TRBJ2-7	TRBD1	TRBV7-8	-
CAWSLQENTEAFF	TGTGCCTGGAGTCTGCAGGAGAACACTGAAGCTTTCTTT	TRBJ1-1	-	TRBV30	-
CASSANTGLDGYTF	TGTGCCAGCAGCGCCAACACAGGGCTAGATGGCTACACCTTC	TRBJ1-2	-	TRBV9	-
CASSSPRDRGLEQYF	TGTGCCAGTAGTTCCCCCCGGGACAGGGGCCTCGAGCAGTACTTC	TRBJ2-7	TRBD1	TRBV19	-
CASSLGSGNTEAFF	TGTGCCAGCAGCTTAGGATCCGGGAACACTGAAGCTTTCTTT	TRBJ1-1	-	TRBV7-6	-
CASSVGSHSAEQYF	TGTGCCAGCAGCGTAGGGTCCCACAGCGCCGAGCAGTACTTC	TRBJ2-7	-	TRBV9	-